What follows are 2 T cell receptor beta chains derived from one specimen sequenced in a study of CD8 T cells in ankylosing spondylitis (dated by TCRdb to about 2017). The library came from 5' RACE. These reads were obtained on an Illumina HiSeq 2500. The public reads were reanalyzed by TCRdb: fastp trimming at Q25, MiXCR alignment, in-frame beta chains only. Rows are combined by CDR3 protein, so each entry shows the most common genes and DNA. This sample comprises roughly 230,000 distinct CDR3 sequences, 15% to 20% of them detected only once. Around 30% of the sample is in the top ten clones. Sequenced sample: blood, either unsorted or a sorted T cell fraction (not recorded which). The receptors were sampled from a male donor with ankylosing spondylitis or in good health (not recorded which).

V gene TRBV6-2 or TRBV6-3 combines with J gene TRBJ2-2; D call uncertain. V lost 2 bases and J 4 bases, leaving 14 bases between the germline ends. CDR3 length: 16 residues. Germline V lookup: CDR1 MNHEY, CDR2 SVGEGT. The CDR3 reads CASSYELGTGTGELFF. CDR3 DNA sequence: TGTGCCAGCAGTTACGAGCTCGGAACGGGCACCGGGGAGCTGTTTTTT.

The V call is TRBV27, the J call TRBJ1-5; D is unclear. Looked up from germline, CDR1 is MNHEY and CDR2 is SMNVEV (reference sequence). The CDR3 spans 13 residues. V was cut by 0 bases and J by 5 bases, with 5 bases left in between. CDR3 sequence: CASSLSAHQPQHF. The DNA for the CDR3 is TGTGCCAGCAGTTTATCGGCGCATCAGCCCCAGCATTTT.